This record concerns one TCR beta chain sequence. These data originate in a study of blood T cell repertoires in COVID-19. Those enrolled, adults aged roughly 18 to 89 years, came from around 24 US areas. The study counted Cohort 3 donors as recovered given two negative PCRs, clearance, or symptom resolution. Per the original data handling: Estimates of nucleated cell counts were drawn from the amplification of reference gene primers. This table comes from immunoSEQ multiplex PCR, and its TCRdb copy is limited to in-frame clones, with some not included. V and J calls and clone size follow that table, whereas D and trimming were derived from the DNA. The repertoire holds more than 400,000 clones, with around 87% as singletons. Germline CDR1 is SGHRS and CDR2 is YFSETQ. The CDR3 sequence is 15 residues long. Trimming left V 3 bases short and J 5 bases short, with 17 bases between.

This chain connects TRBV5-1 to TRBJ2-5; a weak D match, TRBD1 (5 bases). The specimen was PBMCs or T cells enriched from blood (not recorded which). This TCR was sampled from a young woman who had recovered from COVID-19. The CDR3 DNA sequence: TGCGCCAGCAGCTGGGCGGACACCGCCGAGGAGACCCAGTACTTC. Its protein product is CASSWADTAEETQYF.